The 14 T cell receptor beta chains in this list originate from one sample, sequenced in a study of cytomegalovirus exposure and HLA in healthy donors. Vbeta (60) and Jbeta (13) primers were used in the PCR. This table comes from immunoSEQ multiplex PCR, and its TCRdb copy is limited to in-frame clones, with some not included. The sample shows 250,000 to 300,000 clones, about nine tenths of them seen only once. Source material: PBMCs. All receptors come from a girl aged 2 to 10 in good health and CMV-seronegative.

This clone has more than one count but fewer than ten. The chain carries TRBV28 and TRBJ2-7, with no clear D. Germline assignment: CDR1 MDHEN and CDR2 SYDVKM. Trimming shortened V by 4 bases and J by 2 bases, and 6 bases separated the two germline ends. The CDR3 runs to 12 residues. CDR3: CASSYSPYEQYF. The CDR3 DNA reads TGTGCCAGCAGTTACAGTCCCTACGAGCAGTACTTC.

This rearrangement joins TRBV30 to TRBJ1-2; D is undetermined. V shed 3 bases and J shed 7 bases, with 12 bases lying between them. Germline CDR1 and CDR2: GTSNPN and SVGIG (reference sequence). The CDR3 covers 12 residues. The CDR3 DNA reads TGTGCCTGGAGATTGATGGACTTTGGCTACACCTTC. Translated: CAWRLMDFGYTF.

This clone occurred once. The V call is TRBV27, the J call TRBJ2-1, with TRBD2 identical over 9 bases. The V gene's germline CDR1 is MNHEY and CDR2 SMNVEV (reference sequence). This CDR3 is 15 amino acids long. V shed 5 bases and J 3 bases; nucleotides not matched to a gene: 5. The CDR3 DNA sequence: TGTGCCAGCAGTCTTAGCGGGAGTGGCTACAATGAGCAGTTCTTC. This translates into CASSLSGSGYNEQFF.

In its sample, this clone was seen once. The chain carries TRBV5-1 and TRBJ1-4; no reliable D call. Germline V CDR1 and CDR2: SGHRS, YFSETQ. Trimming left V 1 base short and J 0 bases short, with 4 bases between. The CDR3 contains 14 residues. CDR3 DNA sequence: TGCGCCAGCAGCTTGCTCCCAACTAATGAAAAACTGTTTTTT. Translated: CASSLLPTNEKLFF.

The chain has TRBV6-6 and TRBJ1-1; possible D gene TRBD1, 6 bases. Germline V gene lookup returns CDR1 MNHNY and CDR2 SVGAGI (reference sequence). V was cut by 6 bases and J by 6 bases, with 14 bases left in between. CDR3 length equals 13 residues. DNA for the CDR3: TGTGCCAGCAGGCCCAGGGGCTTTGCTGAAGCTTTCTTT. Protein: CASRPRGFAEAFF.

This chain connects TRBV10-3 to TRBJ1-1, with 8 bases fitting TRBD1. The CDR3 extends over 12 amino acids. Losses at the gene ends were 7 bases for V and 10 bases for J; bases not matched to a gene: 8. CDR1 ENHRY and CDR2 SYGVKD come from the germline V gene. The CDR3 DNA follows: TGTGCCATCAATGACAGGGGCGGGGGAGCTTTCTTT. Protein: CAINDRGGGAFF.

The rearrangement links TRBV10-3 to TRBJ2-7; unclear D gene. The germline gives CDR1 ENHRY, CDR2 SYGVKD. This CDR3 spans 13 amino acids. Trimming stripped 4 bases from V and 5 bases from J, with 12 bases between. The CDR3, as DNA: TGTGCCATCAGTGTCGTCGAGTTAAACGAGCAGTACTTC. This gives the protein CAISVVELNEQYF.

The chain links TRBV5-8 to TRBJ2-1, with TRBD1 as a possible D gene (6 bases). With 0 bases removed from V and 9 bases from J, the gap between germline ends came to 10 bases. Germline V CDR1 and CDR2: SGHTS, YDEGEE. This CDR3 spans 13 amino acids. The CDR3 DNA reads as TGTGCCAGCAGCTTGGACAGGGATGGTGAGCAGTTCTTC. Amino acids: CASSLDRDGEQFF.

CDR3 amino acids: CASSLSPEWGLGYTF. CDR3 in DNA: TGTGCCAGCAGTTTATCCCCCGAGTGGGGGCTAGGCTACACCTTC. V is TRBV28 and J is TRBJ1-2; D possibly corresponds to TRBD1 (6 bases). Germline CDR1 is MDHEN and CDR2 is SYDVKM. Trimming took 1 base from V and 8 from J, leaving 17 bases between them. CDR3 length: 15 amino acids.

The chain uses TRBV25-1 and TRBJ2-1, with D hard to call. Germline values: CDR1 MGHDK, CDR2 SYGVNS. V shed 0 bases and J shed 10 bases, with 7 bases lying between them. The CDR3 loop spans 12 amino acids. CDR3 in amino acids: CASSEYTSEQFF. The CDR3 nucleotides read TGTGCCAGCAGTGAATATACTTCCGAGCAGTTCTTC.

The chain recombines TRBV7-6 with TRBJ2-5; no definite D call. The V end was cut by 2 bases, the J end by 5 bases, with 9 bases between. Germline-derived CDR1 and CDR2 are SGHVS and FNYEAQ. The CDR3 length is 13 residues. In nucleotides, the CDR3 is TGTGCCAGCAGCTTACTAATTCGGGAGACCCAGTACTTC. This codes for CASSLLIRETQYF. Combining the CDR3 with reference TRBV7-6 and TRBJ2-5 gives the whole variable domain GAGVSQSPRYKVTKRGQDVALRCDPISGHVSLYWYRQALGQGPEFLTYFNYEAQQDKSGLPNDRFSAERPEGSISTLTIQRTEQRDSAMYRCASSLLIRETQYFGPGTRLLVL.

This clone was found a few times. The chain recombines TRBV7-9 with TRBJ1-4; D not resolved. Trimming stripped 3 bases from V and 8 bases from J, with 13 bases between. The CDR3 consists of 14 residues. Germline V CDR1 and CDR2: SEHNR, FQNEAQ (reference sequence). CDR3 nucleotides: TGTGCCAGCAGCTTGGATGGAGGGTGGGAAAAACTGTTTTTT. Amino acids: CASSLDGGWEKLFF.

The V gene is TRBV2, the J gene TRBJ2-5, with D uncertain. Per germline, CDR1 SNHLY and CDR2 FYNNEI. Trimming shortened V by 5 bases and J by 4 bases, and 8 bases separated the two germline ends. The CDR3 has 12 amino acids. The CDR3 here is CASSQNRETQYF. The CDR3 DNA reads TGTGCCAGCAGTCAGAACCGAGAGACCCAGTACTTC.

Only one count was recorded for this clone. This chain links TRBV4-2 with TRBJ2-1; 11 positions match TRBD2. This CDR3 is built from 17 residues. Germline-derived CDR1 and CDR2 are LGHNA and YNFKEQ. The V and J ends lost 3 bases and 8 bases, in that order; junction bases with no gene match: 12. In DNA, the CDR3 is TGTGCCAGCAGCCAGGCTCCGGGACTAGCGGCCGGCGATGAGCAGTTCTTC. This gives the protein CASSQAPGLAAGDEQFF.